The 23 T cell receptor beta chains below come from one sample, sequenced in a study of blood T cell repertoires in COVID-19. Profiling relied on immunoSEQ multiplex PCR, and the TCRdb table lists in-frame clones only, not all of them. Counted here are about 200,000 clones, around four fifths occurring once; the ten biggest clones make up 0.95%. Sequenced input: peripheral blood. These receptor sequences come from a man aged 55 to 70 with COVID-19, enrolled during active disease.

This clone was recorded only once. The V call is TRBV20-1, the J call TRBJ2-5; D is undetermined. The CDR3 runs 12 residues. The germline gives CDR1 DFQATT, CDR2 SNEGSKA (reference sequence). Trimming stripped 3 bases from V and 2 bases from J, with 7 bases between. CDR3 nucleotide sequence: TGCAGTGCTAGTTGGCAGCAAGAGACCCAGTACTTC. It is translated as CSASWQQETQYF.

The chain couples TRBV2 to TRBJ1-1; D is possibly TRBD1 (6 bases). Trimming took 0 bases from V and 5 from J, leaving 13 bases between them. CDR1 SNHLY and CDR2 FYNNEI come from the germline V gene. CDR3 length: 15 amino acids. The CDR3 nucleotides are TGTGCCAGCAGTGAAGCTGCGGGGGGCGGAACTGAAGCTTTCTTT. This encodes CASSEAAGGGTEAFF.

V is TRBV7-9 and J is TRBJ2-2; 7 bases are shared with TRBD1. This CDR3 is 14 amino acids long. CDR1 is SEHNR, CDR2 FQNEAQ, per germline (reference sequence). The V gene end was trimmed by 7 bases and the J gene end by 5 bases; junction bases not matched to a gene: 7. The CDR3 region is CASTRGTETGELFF. The CDR3 nucleotides are TGTGCCAGCACCCGAGGGACAGAGACCGGGGAGCTGTTTTTT.

The chain employs TRBV5-6 and TRBJ2-2; 9 nucleotides match TRBD1. The CDR3 has 15 amino acids. The ends lost 2 bases at V and 3 bases at J; junction bases unmatched: 2. Germline V gene lookup returns CDR1 SGHDT and CDR2 YYEEEE. Here the CDR3 reads CASSLRDRDTGELFF. In nucleotides, the CDR3 is TGTGCCAGCAGCTTAAGGGACAGGGACACCGGGGAGCTGTTTTTT.

This clone was detected once. In the same sample, other DNA sequences code for this CDR3. V usage is TRBV30 and J usage is TRBJ1-5; 8 nucleotides align to TRBD1. Germline V gene lookup returns CDR1 GTSNPN and CDR2 SVGIG (reference sequence). Trimming removed 2 bases from V and 4 bases from J; junction bases left unmatched: 1. The CDR3 spans 13 residues. CDR3 sequence: CAWSNRGNQPQHF. The CDR3 nucleotides are TGTGCCTGGAGTAACAGGGGGAATCAGCCCCAGCATTTT.

V gene TRBV28 combines with J gene TRBJ1-4; TRBD1 might be the D (5 bases). CDR3 length equals 12 residues. Trimming stripped 10 bases from V and 6 bases from J, with 12 bases between. Germline V gene data show CDR1 as MDHEN and CDR2 as SYDVKM. This CDR3 reads CATGGRDEKLFF. CDR3 DNA: TGTGCCACGGGGGGGAGGGATGAAAAACTGTTTTTT.

DNA of the CDR3: TGTGCCAGCAGTATGGACAGGGGGCTATCCTATAATTCACCCCTCCACTTT. Translation: CASSMDRGLSYNSPLHF. The gene calls are TRBV25-1 and TRBJ1-6, with 11 nucleotides matching TRBD1. The V segment lost 5 bases and the J segment 1 base; nucleotides outside the gene matches: 4. The CDR3 runs to 17 residues. Per germline, CDR1 MGHDK and CDR2 SYGVNS.

The J gene is TRBJ1-3, the V gene TRBV25-1, with D unclear. The CDR3 length is 12 residues. Germline values: CDR1 MGHDK, CDR2 SYGVNS. The V end lost 6 bases, the J end lost 0 bases, and 3 bases lay between the germline ends. CDR3 region: CASRASGNTIYF. For the CDR3, the DNA is TGTGCCAGCAGGGCCTCTGGAAACACCATATATTTT.

The chain carries TRBV11-2 and TRBJ2-7, with 7 bases that match TRBD1. Losses at the gene ends were 0 bases for V and 3 bases for J; bases not matched to a gene: 11. Germline-derived CDR1 and CDR2 are SGHAT and FQNNGV. The CDR3 is 17 residues long. The CDR3 here is CASSLDQKAGGNYEQYF. The CDR3, as DNA: TGTGCCAGCAGCTTAGATCAAAAGGCAGGGGGAAACTACGAGCAGTACTTC.

This clone has just a few counts. The genes are TRBV30 and TRBJ1-4, with D possibly matching TRBD1 (6 bases). Germline CDR1 reads GTSNPN; CDR2 reads SVGIG (reference sequence). V lost 4 bases to trimming and J lost 4 bases, with 10 bases between them. This CDR3 has 13 amino acids. CDR3 sequence: CAWNRALNEKLFF. The CDR3 bases are TGTGCCTGGAACAGGGCCCTTAATGAAAAACTGTTTTTT.

This sequence joins TRBV6-6 and TRBJ2-1, with 10 bases identical to TRBD1. J lost 7 bases, V lost 5 bases, and 5 bases had no gene match. The germline V gene has CDR1 MNHNY and CDR2 SVGAGI (reference sequence). This CDR3 spans 14 amino acids. The CDR3: CASSLTGGRNEQFF. In DNA, the CDR3 is TGTGCCAGCAGTCTGACAGGGGGCCGGAATGAGCAGTTCTTC.

The V and J genes are TRBV5-4 and TRBJ2-7; perhaps TRBD1 as D (5 bases). The CDR3 consists of 14 residues. V was clipped by 0 bases and J by 0 bases, with 7 bases between them. Germline-derived CDR1 and CDR2 are SGHNT and YYREEE (reference sequence). CDR3 sequence: CASSLERGSYEQYF. The CDR3 DNA reads as TGTGCCAGCAGCTTGGAAAGGGGCTCCTACGAGCAGTACTTC.

The chain joins TRBV27 to TRBJ2-1, with D hard to call. The CDR3 contains 11 residues. CDR1 MNHEY and CDR2 SMNVEV come from the germline V gene (reference sequence). The V end lost 8 bases, the J end lost 4 bases, and 6 bases lay between the germline ends. CDR3 sequence (DNA): TGTGCCAGCGGTTCATACAATGAGCAGTTCTTC. Translated: CASGSYNEQFF.

The rearrangement joins TRBV27 to TRBJ2-7; D perhaps matches TRBD1 (5 bases). Germline V gives CDR1 MNHEY, CDR2 SMNVEV (reference sequence). The CDR3 sequence is 13 residues long. Trimming took 5 bases from V and 2 from J, leaving 10 bases between them. Here the CDR3 DNA reads TGTGCCAGCAGTATCGGCAGGGCCTACGAGCAGTACTTC. This codes for CASSIGRAYEQYF.

The chain recombines TRBV12-3 or TRBV12-4 with TRBJ1-5; the D is unclear. The CDR3 is 13 residues long. Deletions cut 2 bases from V and 9 bases from J, with 11 bases between. Written as DNA, the CDR3 is TGTGCCAGCAGTTTAACAGCTAACGGGCCCCAGCATTTT. It specifies CASSLTANGPQHF.

V and J are TRBV24-1 and TRBJ2-1; TRBD1 might be the D (5 bases). The CDR3 has 11 residues. Per germline, CDR1 KGHDR and CDR2 SFDVKD. The V end lost 10 bases, the J end lost 2 bases, and 5 bases lay between the germline ends. The CDR3 DNA sequence: TGTGCCACAGGGGCCTACAATGAGCAGTTCTTC. Translation: CATGAYNEQFF.

The genes are TRBV6-1 and TRBJ1-5, with D unresolved. Germline V gene data show CDR1 as MNHNS and CDR2 as SASEGT. The CDR3 runs 14 residues. Trimming took 3 bases from V and 0 from J, leaving 6 bases between them. The DNA for the CDR3 is TGTGCCAGCAGTGACACCTATAGCAATCAGCCCCAGCATTTT. Protein sequence: CASSDTYSNQPQHF.

This chain joins TRBV5-1 and TRBJ2-7, with 9 bases lining up with TRBD1. Trimming removed 2 bases from V and 6 bases from J; junction bases left unmatched: 6. The CDR3 totals 14 residues. Germline CDR1 is SGHRS and CDR2 is YFSETQ. CDR3 DNA sequence: TGCGCCAGCAGCTTCTCCGGGACAGGGATCGAGCAGTACTTC. Translated: CASSFSGTGIEQYF.

This sequence joins TRBV11-2 and TRBJ2-7, with 7 bases that match TRBD1. The trim removed 3 bases at V and 7 bases at J, leaving 6 bases unmatched. There are 13 residues in the CDR3. CDR1 and CDR2 (germline): SGHAT, FQNNGV. The CDR3 sequence: CASSFSGTAEQYF. The DNA for the CDR3 is TGTGCCAGCAGCTTCTCTGGGACAGCGGAGCAGTACTTC.

The chain joins TRBV30 to TRBJ1-2; D uncertain. Germline lookup yields CDR1 GTSNPN and CDR2 SVGIG (reference sequence). There are 15 residues in the CDR3. The V and J ends lost 1 base and 7 bases respectively, with 19 bases between them. Here the CDR3 DNA reads TGTGCCTGGAGTGGGGGAGACGCGGGTCGTGGTGGCTACACCTTC. Translation gives CAWSGGDAGRGGYTF.

The chain has TRBV30 and TRBJ2-7, with 7 bases matching TRBD1. Per germline, CDR1 GTSNPN and CDR2 SVGIG (reference sequence). V dropped 2 bases and J dropped 2; count of bases not matched to a gene: 3. This CDR3 has 13 residues. CDR3 residues: CAWSRDSPYEQYF. The CDR3 DNA reads as TGTGCCTGGAGTAGGGACAGCCCCTACGAGCAGTACTTC.

The V gene is TRBV28, the J gene TRBJ1-1; D remains ambiguous. The CDR3 contains 15 residues. Trimming pared 2 bases from V and 2 bases from J, leaving 12 bases between. Germline lookup yields CDR1 MDHEN and CDR2 SYDVKM. CDR3 residues: CASSLGSRSNTEAFF. DNA of the CDR3: TGTGCCAGCAGTTTAGGGAGCAGAAGCAACACTGAAGCTTTCTTT.

The chain links TRBV7-2 to TRBJ2-7, with TRBD2 matching 8 bases. CDR1 SGHTA and CDR2 FQGNSA come from the germline V gene. Trimming took 8 bases from V and 2 from J; bases not matched to a gene: 8. There are 14 residues in the CDR3. In DNA form, the CDR3 reads TGTGCCAGCTCCTTCGCGGGAGGAGCCTACGAGCAGTACTTC. Its protein product is CASSFAGGAYEQYF. Combining the CDR3 with reference TRBV7-2 and TRBJ2-7 gives the whole variable domain GAGVSQSPSNKVTEKGKDVELRCDPISGHTALYWYRQSLGQGLEFLIYFQGNSAPDKSGLPSDRFSAERTGGSVSTLTIQRTQQEDSAVYLCASSFAGGAYEQYFGPGTRLTVT.